This TCR beta chain was profiled in a study of T cell repertoires in cytomegalovirus infection. Looking at the study overall: Matching HLA type, along with CMV infection, was indicated by public TCR beta signatures.

With respect to this clonotype: Its antigen is unknown.

V shed 8 bases and J 4 bases; nucleotides not matched to a gene: 0. In germline, CDR1 is WSHSY, CDR2 SAAADI. This CDR3 is 12 amino acids long. TCRdb re-called the reads through MiXCR, storing one row per CDR3 protein. This sample has some 350,000 distinct CDR3 sequences, with around a sixth found just once. Whole-study findings and limits: Identification of carriers of CMV plus the relevant HLA was performed using cumulative public TCR beta family frequency. It was HLA-C-restricted CMV-specific TCR beta clonotypes that dominated the response ex vivo.

This chain joins TRBV10-2 and TRBJ2-2, with 8 bases fitting TRBD2. Sequencing was done on a sample of PBMCs. The clonotype originates from a human donor in good health (CMV status not recorded). Some clones in this sample may be carry-over from other donors' samples. The CDR3 DNA is TGCGCCAGCGCGGGGGGCACCGGGGAGCTGTTTTTT. Amino acids: CASAGGTGELFF.